The rows below give T cell receptor beta chains drawn from one sample of a study of identical twins. TCRdb used MiXCR to reprocess the 5' RACE reads, holding one entry per CDR3 protein. The data hold 700,000 to 950,000 distinct CDR3 sequences, with about 12% observed a single time. The data also belong to a second study, concerning yellow fever vaccine responses in identical twins.

Sequenced: PBMCs. The receptor set was obtained from a woman under 30 in good health. Each CDR3 is given with its conserved first and last residue. The order of the fields is J gene, clone size, D gene, V gene, CDR3 protein, CDR3 DNA. A D gene is named only where the DNA matches it firmly. The size entry is marked missing in some rows and otherwise reads once, few, many or a size class.

>TRBJ2-7|many|NA|TRBV12-3/TRBV12-4
CASSRDLLTYEQYF
TGTGCCAGCAGCCGGGACTTACTAACCTACGAGCAGTACTTC
>TRBJ2-3|NA|NA|TRBV20-1
CSAPHGVTDTQYF
TGCAGTGCTCCCCATGGAGTCACAGATACGCAGTATTTT
>TRBJ2-1|few|NA|TRBV25-1
CASSGGSNPTRDEQFF
TGTGCCAGCAGTGGGGGAAGTAACCCGACCCGCGATGAGCAGTTCTTC
>TRBJ2-7|NA|NA|TRBV15
CATNRDKSYEQYF
TGTGCCACCAACCGGGACAAGTCCTACGAGCAGTACTTC
>TRBJ1-1|few|NA|TRBV12-3/TRBV12-4
CASSYSQELNTEAFF
TGTGCCAGCAGCTATTCTCAAGAACTGAACACTGAAGCTTTCTTT
>TRBJ2-5|NA|NA|TRBV20-1
CSARRGGMKETQYF
TGCAGTGCTAGAAGGGGTGGAATGAAAGAGACCCAGTACTTC
>TRBJ2-2|many|TRBD2|TRBV5-1
CASSRTSGNTGELFF
TGCGCCAGCAGCAGGACTAGCGGGAACACCGGGGAGCTGTTTTTT
>TRBJ2-1|few|NA|TRBV2
CASSELLVYSSYNEQFF
TGTGCCAGCAGTGAATTATTGGTCTATAGCTCCTACAATGAGCAGTTCTTC
>TRBJ2-5|NA|TRBD1|TRBV5-1
CASSLMGQGHQETQYF
TGCGCCAGCAGCTTGATGGGACAGGGGCACCAAGAGACCCAGTACTTC
>TRBJ2-7|many|TRBD2|TRBV27
CASSFLGLAGAYEQYF
TGTGCCAGCAGTTTCCTGGGACTAGCGGGAGCCTACGAGCAGTACTTC
>TRBJ2-7|many|TRBD2|TRBV12-3/TRBV12-4
CASRRSGGPSYEQYF
TGTGCCAGCAGGAGATCGGGAGGGCCGTCCTACGAGCAGTACTTC
>TRBJ2-2|NA|TRBD2|TRBV6-2/TRBV6-3
CATSGSGGTGELFF
TGTGCCACAAGCGGGAGTGGGGGCACCGGGGAGCTGTTTTTT
>TRBJ2-5|few|TRBD2|TRBV29-1
CSVRTSGETQYF
TGCAGCGTCCGGACTAGCGGAGAGACCCAGTACTTC
>TRBJ2-6|NA|NA|TRBV11-3
CASSPAGPGANVLTF
TGTGCCAGCAGCCCTGCGGGACCTGGGGCCAACGTCCTGACTTTC
>TRBJ2-5|NA|NA|TRBV6-5
CASSWGRVQETQYF
TGTGCCAGCAGTTGGGGGAGAGTCCAAGAGACCCAGTACTTC
>TRBJ2-1|few|TRBD2|TRBV10-3
CAAKTSGSNNEQFF
TGTGCCGCTAAGACTAGCGGGTCTAACAATGAGCAGTTCTTC
>TRBJ2-7|NA|NA|TRBV9
CASSVGGNEQYF
TGTGCCAGCAGCGTAGGAGGGAACGAGCAGTACTTC
>TRBJ2-5|NA|NA|TRBV9
CASSHGVGTLGKTQYF
TGTGCCAGCAGCCACGGGGTAGGGACTCTGGGGAAGACCCAGTACTTC
>TRBJ2-6|many|NA|TRBV12-3/TRBV12-4
CASSFGDRISGANVLTF
TGTGCCAGCAGTTTCGGAGACAGAATTTCTGGGGCCAACGTCCTGACTTTC
>TRBJ2-5|NA|NA|TRBV6-1
CASTRQFQETQYF
TGTGCCAGCACTCGCCAGTTCCAAGAGACCCAGTACTTC
>TRBJ1-1|NA|NA|TRBV18
CASSPPTSSRIGAFF
TGTGCCAGCTCACCACCCACGTCCTCGAGGATTGGAGCTTTCTTT
>TRBJ2-2|many|TRBD1|TRBV24-1
CATSDRDREVDGELFF
TGTGCCACCAGTGACCGGGACAGGGAGGTTGACGGGGAGCTGTTTTTT